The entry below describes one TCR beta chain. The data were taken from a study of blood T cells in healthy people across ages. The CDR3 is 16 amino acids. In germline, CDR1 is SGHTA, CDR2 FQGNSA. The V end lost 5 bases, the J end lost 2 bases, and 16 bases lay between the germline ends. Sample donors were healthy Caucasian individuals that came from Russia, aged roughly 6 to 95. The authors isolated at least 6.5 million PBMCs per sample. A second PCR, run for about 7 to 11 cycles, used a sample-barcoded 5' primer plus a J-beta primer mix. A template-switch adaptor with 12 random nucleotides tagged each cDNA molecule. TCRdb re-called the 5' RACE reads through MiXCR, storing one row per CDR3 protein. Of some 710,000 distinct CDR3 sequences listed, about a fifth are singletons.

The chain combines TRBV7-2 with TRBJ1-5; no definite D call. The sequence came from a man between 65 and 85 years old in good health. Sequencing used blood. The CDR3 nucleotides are TGTGCCAGCAGCGATACGAAGGGTGATGGCAATCAGCCCCAGCATTTT. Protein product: CASSDTKGDGNQPQHF.